The clone carrying this TCR beta chain came up many times. The data were taken from a study of blood T cells in healthy people across ages. Next came a second PCR, run for about 7 to 12 cycles, which used a sample-barcoded 5' primer along with a J-beta primer mix. TCRdb fed the 5' RACE reads into MiXCR, producing one record per CDR3 protein. The data hold some 760,000 distinct CDR3 sequences, with 20% to 25% observed a single time. The CDR3 sequence is 11 residues long. The V gene end was trimmed by 6 bases and the J gene end by 10 bases; junction bases not matched to a gene: 3. CDR1 is MNHNY and CDR2 is SVGAGI in the germline V gene (reference sequence). The data also belong to a second study, concerning T cells of mothers and their children. From that paper: Roughly six children and their three healthy Caucasian mothers were the donors. Sequencing returned over 9.5 million TCR beta CDR3 reads per mother and 3 million to 3.5 million per child.

The J gene is TRBJ2-1, the V gene TRBV6-6, with 7 nucleotides matching TRBD1. Material: blood. The TCR was taken from a boy between 10 and 17 years old in good health. CDR3 in amino acids: CASRTGYEQFF. DNA of the CDR3: TGTGCCAGCAGGACAGGGTACGAGCAGTTCTTC.